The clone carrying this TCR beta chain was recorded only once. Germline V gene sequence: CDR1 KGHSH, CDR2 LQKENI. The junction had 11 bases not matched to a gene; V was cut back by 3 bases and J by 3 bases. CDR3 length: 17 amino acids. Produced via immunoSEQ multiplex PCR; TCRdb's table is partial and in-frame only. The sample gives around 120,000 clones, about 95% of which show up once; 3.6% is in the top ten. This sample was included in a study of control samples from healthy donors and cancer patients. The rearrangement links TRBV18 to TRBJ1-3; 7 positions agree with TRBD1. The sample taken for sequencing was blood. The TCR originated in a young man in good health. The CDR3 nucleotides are TGTGCCAGCTCACCTCCGAACAGGGGTTCGATTGGAAACACCATATATTTT. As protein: CASSPPNRGSIGNTIYF.